The 11 T cell receptor beta chains reported below all come from one sample, sequenced in a study of T cell clonality in common variable immunodeficiency. Regarding the study as a whole: Reportedly, TCR beta sequences from common variable immunodeficiency showed fewer deletions and N-nucleotide insertions.

What these receptors recognize is not known. The assay was immunoSEQ multiplex PCR, and TCRdb's table has in-frame clones only and misses some. The sample shows 25,000 to 30,000 clones, no singletons; the ten largest hold roughly 3%. The specimen sequenced was peripheral blood mononuclear cells. All receptors derive from a human donor with common variable immunodeficiency.

This clone was seen at least ten times. With the read ending 3 residues before the CDR3 end, the germline J gene is used to fill in that end. This rearrangement joins TRBV6-4 to TRBJ2-3; a weak D match, TRBD1 (5 bases). Trimming shortened V by 4 bases and J by 5 bases, and 16 bases separated the two germline ends. Looked up from germline, CDR1 is MRHNA and CDR2 is SNTAGT. The CDR3 length is 15 residues. The part of the CDR3 DNA that was read is TGTGCCAGCAGTGTAACAGGCGGACCGGGAGATACG. Translated, it gives CASSVTGGPGDT. The full CDR3 sequence reads CASSVTGGPGDTQYF.

About this clone itself: The read terminates 3 residues ahead of where the CDR3 ends, so the germline J gene completes it. This chain links TRBV7-6 with TRBJ2-2, with 8 bases lining up with TRBD1. The CDR3 has 13 amino acids. V lost 4 bases and J lost 8; bases outside the gene matches: 3. Germline CDR1 is SGHVS and CDR2 is FNYEAQ. CDR3 DNA (partial): TGTGCCAGCAGCTCGGACAGGGCTGGGGAG. Translating it yields CASSSDRAGE. The CDR3 reads in full as CASSSDRAGELFF. Full variable domain (rest looked up from reference TRBV7-6 and TRBJ2-2): GAGVSQSPRYKVTKRGQDVALRCDPISGHVSLYWYRQALGQGPEFLTYFNYEAQQDKSGLPNDRFSAERPEGSISTLTIQRTEQRDSAMYRCASSSDRAGELFFGEGSRLTVL.

This clone came up a few times. The read ends 3 residues early relative to the CDR3; the germline J gene fills the gap. The chain links TRBV20-1 to TRBJ1-6; no clear D gene. With 2 bases removed from V and 0 bases from J, the gap between germline ends came to 14 bases. The germline V gene encodes CDR1 DFQATT and CDR2 SNEGSKA (reference sequence). This CDR3 has 17 residues. CDR3 bases read: TGCAGTGCTAGACGTAATCCGGGGAGCTCCTATAATTCACCC. Amino acid sequence: CSARRNPGSSYNSP. The whole CDR3 sequence reads CSARRNPGSSYNSPLHF.

In this sample, this clone turned up many times. With the read ending 3 residues before the CDR3 end, the germline J gene is used to fill in that end. The chain links TRBV5-1 to TRBJ1-2, with TRBD1 as a possible D gene (5 bases). Germline V gives CDR1 SGHRS, CDR2 YFSETQ. The V gene lost 4 bases and the J gene lost 1 base, with 8 bases spanning the gap. The CDR3 totals 13 residues. The CDR3 region is CASSPDSNYGYTF. The covered CDR3 bases are TGCGCCAGCAGCCCCGACAGTAACTATGGC.

With respect to this clone: The CDR3 end falls 3 residues outside the read, so it is completed with the germline J gene. The chain links TRBV20-1 to TRBJ2-7, with 8 positions matching TRBD2. Germline V gene data show CDR1 as DFQATT and CDR2 as SNEGSKA (reference sequence). The ends lost 8 bases at V and 5 bases at J; junction bases unmatched: 8. The CDR3 extends over 12 amino acids. The part of the CDR3 DNA that was read is TGCAGTCAGAAAGCGGGAGACCACGAG. Protein product: CSQKAGDHE. The CDR3, in full, reads CSQKAGDHEQYF.

This clone was counted ten times or more. The sequence runs out 3 residues before the end of the CDR3; the remainder is reconstructed from the germline J gene. The rearrangement joins TRBV20-1 to TRBJ2-1, with 9 bases aligning to TRBD2. Per germline, CDR1 DFQATT and CDR2 SNEGSKA (reference sequence). The ends lost 1 base at V and 4 bases at J; junction bases unmatched: 11. There are 17 residues in the CDR3. This CDR3 reads CSARGGSGGLIYNEQFF. The covered CDR3 bases are TGCAGTGCTAGAGGAGGTAGCGGGGGCCTTATTTACAATGAG.

A note on this clone: The read comes to an end 3 residues before the CDR3 does, leaving the germline J gene to fill in the end. The J gene is TRBJ1-2, the V gene TRBV30; maybe TRBD1 (6 bases). Trimming took off 5 bases at V and 4 bases at J, with 14 bases between the two ends. Germline loops: CDR1 GTSNPN, CDR2 SVGIG (reference sequence). The CDR3 consists of 13 residues. The DNA read from the CDR3 is TGTGCCTGGGGCGGACTGGACAGCTATGGC. This gives the protein CAWGGLDSYG. The full CDR3 reads CAWGGLDSYGYTF. Variable domain in full (rest from reference TRBV30 and TRBJ1-2): SQTIHQWPATLVQPVGSPLSLECTVEGTSNPNLYWYRQAAGRGLQLLFYSVGIGQISSEVPQNLSASRPQDRQFILSSKKLLLSDSGFYLCAWGGLDSYGYTFGSGTRLTVV.

This clone was found many times. The read comes to an end 3 residues before the CDR3 does, leaving the germline J gene to fill in the end. J is TRBJ2-7 and V is TRBV19, with TRBD1 matching 7 bases. With V trimmed by 6 bases and J by 5 bases, 13 bases remained unmatched. Germline values: CDR1 LNHDA, CDR2 SQIVND (reference sequence). This CDR3 comprises 15 residues. The sequenced CDR3 bases are TGTGCCAGTAGCTTCTGGCGACAGGGAGAACACGAG. Translating it yields CASSFWRQGEHE. The CDR3 in its entirety is CASSFWRQGEHEQYF.

In this sample, this clone turned up many times. Read coverage stops 3 residues before the CDR3 terminus; the germline J gene supplies the remainder. This sequence joins TRBV5-1 and TRBJ1-2; 8 nucleotides match TRBD1. This CDR3 region has 13 residues. The V and J ends lost 4 bases and 7 bases, in that order; junction bases with no gene match: 6. In germline, CDR1 is SGHRS, CDR2 YFSETQ. The CDR3 loop reads CASSEDRGAGYTF. Partial CDR3 DNA: TGCGCCAGCAGCGAAGACAGGGGCGCTGGC.

This clone has only a few counts. From the germline J gene comes the end of the CDR3, since the read stops 3 residues before it. This rearrangement joins TRBV5-6 to TRBJ1-1, with 9 bases fitting TRBD1. CDR3 length: 15 residues. With V trimmed by 3 bases and J by 0 bases, 3 bases remained unmatched. The germline V gene encodes CDR1 SGHDT and CDR2 YYEEEE. The CDR3 protein is CASSWGQGLNTEAFF. The DNA read from the CDR3 is TGTGCCAGCAGCTGGGGACAGGGTCTGAACACTGAA.

This clone was found a few times. Read sequence stops 3 residues before the CDR3 end, and the germline J gene provides the missing end. This chain links TRBV19 with TRBJ1-4, with TRBD1 identical over 8 bases. Per germline, CDR1 LNHDA and CDR2 SQIVND (reference sequence). The CDR3 is 14 amino acids. CDR3 DNA, as far as it was read: TGTGCCAGTAGTGCCCCAGGGGGCGGTCGGAAA. It is translated as CASSAPGGGRK. The whole CDR3 protein is CASSAPGGGRKLFF.